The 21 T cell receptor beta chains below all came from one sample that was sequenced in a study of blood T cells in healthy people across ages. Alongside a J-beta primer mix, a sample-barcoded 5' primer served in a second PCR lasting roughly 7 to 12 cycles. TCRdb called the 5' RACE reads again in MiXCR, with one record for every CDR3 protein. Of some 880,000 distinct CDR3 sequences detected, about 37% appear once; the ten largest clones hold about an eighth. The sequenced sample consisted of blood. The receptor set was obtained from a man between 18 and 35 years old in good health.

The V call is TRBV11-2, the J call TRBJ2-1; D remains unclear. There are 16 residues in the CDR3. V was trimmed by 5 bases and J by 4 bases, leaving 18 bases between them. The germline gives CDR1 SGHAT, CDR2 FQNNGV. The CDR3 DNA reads TGTGCCAGCAGCCCGAGAGGCCGGCTGGTTTACAATGAGCAGTTCTTC. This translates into CASSPRGRLVYNEQFF.

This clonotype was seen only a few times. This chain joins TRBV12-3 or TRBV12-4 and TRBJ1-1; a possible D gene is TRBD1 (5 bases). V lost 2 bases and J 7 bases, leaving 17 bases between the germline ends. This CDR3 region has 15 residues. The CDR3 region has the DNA TGTGCCAGCAGTTTAAGCTATCCGGGGGACGGTGAAGCTTTCTTT. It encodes CASSLSYPGDGEAFF.

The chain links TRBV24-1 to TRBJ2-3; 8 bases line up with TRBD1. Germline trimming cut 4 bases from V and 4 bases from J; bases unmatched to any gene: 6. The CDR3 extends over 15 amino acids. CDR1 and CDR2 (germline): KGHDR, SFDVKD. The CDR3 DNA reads TGTGCCACCAGTGACCAGCGACAGGGGCCAGATACGCAGTATTTT. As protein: CATSDQRQGPDTQYF.

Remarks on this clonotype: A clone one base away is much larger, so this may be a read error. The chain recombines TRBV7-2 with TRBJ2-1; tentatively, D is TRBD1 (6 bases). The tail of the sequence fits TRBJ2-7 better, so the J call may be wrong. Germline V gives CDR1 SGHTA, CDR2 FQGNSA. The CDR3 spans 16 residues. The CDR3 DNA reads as TGTGCCAGCATCATGGGGGCGGAAAGCTCCTACAATGAGCAGTACTTC. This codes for CASIMGAESSYNEQYF.

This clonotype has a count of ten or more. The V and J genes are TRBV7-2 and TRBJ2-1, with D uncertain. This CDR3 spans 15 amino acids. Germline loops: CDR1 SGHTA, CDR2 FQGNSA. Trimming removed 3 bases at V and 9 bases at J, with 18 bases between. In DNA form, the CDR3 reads TGTGCCAGCAGCTTCCCAGCAAGGCTTGGGGTTGAGCAGTTCTTC. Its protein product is CASSFPARLGVEQFF.

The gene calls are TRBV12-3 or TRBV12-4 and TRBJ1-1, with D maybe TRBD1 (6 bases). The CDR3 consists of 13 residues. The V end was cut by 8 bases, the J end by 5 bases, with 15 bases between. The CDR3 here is CASQLTGVTEAFF. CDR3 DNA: TGTGCCAGCCAACTGACAGGAGTGACTGAAGCTTTCTTT.

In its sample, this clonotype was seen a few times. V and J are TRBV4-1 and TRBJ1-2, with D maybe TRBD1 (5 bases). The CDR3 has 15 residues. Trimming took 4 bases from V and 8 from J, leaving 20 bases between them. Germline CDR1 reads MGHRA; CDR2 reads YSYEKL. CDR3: CASSPEEGQGRGYTF. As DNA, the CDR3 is TGCGCCAGCAGCCCAGAGGAAGGTCAGGGTAGGGGCTACACCTTC.

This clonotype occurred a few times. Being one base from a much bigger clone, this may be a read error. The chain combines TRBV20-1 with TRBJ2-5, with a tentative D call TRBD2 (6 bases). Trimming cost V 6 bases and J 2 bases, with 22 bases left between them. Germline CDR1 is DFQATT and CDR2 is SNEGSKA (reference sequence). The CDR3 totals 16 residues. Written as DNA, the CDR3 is TGCAGTGCCCTCCCCCTTGTTGGAGGGGCTCAAGAGACCCAGTACTTC. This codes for CSALPLVGGAQETQYF.

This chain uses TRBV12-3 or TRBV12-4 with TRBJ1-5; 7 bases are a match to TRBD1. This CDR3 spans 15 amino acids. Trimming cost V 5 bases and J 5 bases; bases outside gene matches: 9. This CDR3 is CASSLRQGPYQPQHF. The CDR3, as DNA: TGTGCCAGCAGTCTCCGACAGGGCCCTTATCAGCCCCAGCATTTT.

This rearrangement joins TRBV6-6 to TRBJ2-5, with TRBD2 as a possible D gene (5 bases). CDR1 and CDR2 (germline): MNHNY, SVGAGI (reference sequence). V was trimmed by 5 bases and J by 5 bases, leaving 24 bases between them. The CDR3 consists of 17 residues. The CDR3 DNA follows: TGTGCCAGCAGTCAAATAGCGTTGTTGGGGTATACGGAGACCCAGTACTTC. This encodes CASSQIALLGYTETQYF.

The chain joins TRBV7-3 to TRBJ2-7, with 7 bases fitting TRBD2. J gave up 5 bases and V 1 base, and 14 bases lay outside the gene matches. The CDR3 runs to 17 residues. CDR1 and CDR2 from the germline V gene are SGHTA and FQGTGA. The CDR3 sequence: CASSLKPTSVLTDEQYF. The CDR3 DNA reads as TGTGCCAGCAGCTTAAAACCCACTAGCGTCCTAACCGACGAGCAGTACTTC.

CDR3 DNA: TGTGCCAGCAGGGACACCCAGGGGGACTCCTACAATGAGCAGTTCTTC. Amino acids: CASRDTQGDSYNEQFF. The gene calls are TRBV6-6 and TRBJ2-1; 7 bases fit TRBD1. CDR3 size: 16 residues. CDR1 MNHNY and CDR2 SVGAGI come from the germline V gene (reference sequence). V shed 6 bases and J 0 bases; nucleotides not matched to a gene: 8.

The chain's CDR3 is CASSSVDSTLPNEQFF. In nucleotides, the CDR3 is TGTGCCAGCAGCTCCGTGGACAGTACTCTCCCCAATGAGCAGTTCTTC. This chain links TRBV7-8 with TRBJ2-1, with D perhaps matching TRBD1 (6 bases). CDR1 SGHVS and CDR2 FQNEAQ come from the germline V gene. Trimming removed 4 bases at V and 6 bases at J, with 19 bases between. This CDR3 has 16 amino acids.

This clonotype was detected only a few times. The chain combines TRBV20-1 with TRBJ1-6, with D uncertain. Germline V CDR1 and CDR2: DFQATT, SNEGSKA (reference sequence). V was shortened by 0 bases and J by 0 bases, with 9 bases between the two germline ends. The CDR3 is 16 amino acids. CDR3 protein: CSARDLSLSYNSPLHF. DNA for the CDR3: TGCAGTGCTAGAGATCTCAGTCTCTCCTATAATTCACCCCTCCACTTT.

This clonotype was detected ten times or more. CDR3 sequence: CSARDSTPFSSYNEQFF. The CDR3, as DNA: TGCAGTGCTAGAGATAGTACCCCTTTCAGCTCCTACAATGAGCAGTTCTTC. This chain links TRBV20-1 with TRBJ2-1, with unresolved D. Germline V gene sequence: CDR1 DFQATT, CDR2 SNEGSKA (reference sequence). With 0 bases removed from V and 0 bases from J, the gap between germline ends came to 15 bases. This CDR3 comprises 17 residues.

CDR3 bases: TGTGCCAGCAGCTTGGTTGGGGGCCCGCGCGCAGATACGCAGTATTTT. This sequence encodes CASSLVGGPRADTQYF. The gene calls are TRBV7-2 and TRBJ2-3, with a tentative D call TRBD1 (6 bases). V gave up 3 bases and J gave up 4 bases, with 17 bases separating them. Germline V CDR1 and CDR2: SGHTA, FQGNSA. CDR3 length: 16 residues.

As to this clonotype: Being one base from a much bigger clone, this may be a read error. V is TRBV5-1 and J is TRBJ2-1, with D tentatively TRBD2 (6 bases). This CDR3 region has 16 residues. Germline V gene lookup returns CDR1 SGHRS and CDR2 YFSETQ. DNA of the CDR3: TGCGCCAGCAGCTTAAATGGGCAAGGAGGGTACAATGATCAGTTCTTC. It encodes CASSLNGQGGYNDQFF.

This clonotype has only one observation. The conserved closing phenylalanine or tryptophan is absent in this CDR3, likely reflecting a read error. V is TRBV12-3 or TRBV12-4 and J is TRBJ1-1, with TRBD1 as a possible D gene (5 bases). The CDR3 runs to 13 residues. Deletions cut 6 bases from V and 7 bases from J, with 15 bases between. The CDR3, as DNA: TGTGCCAGCAGGGTAGGGACCGATGGTGAAGCTTTCTTA. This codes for CASRVGTDGEAFL.

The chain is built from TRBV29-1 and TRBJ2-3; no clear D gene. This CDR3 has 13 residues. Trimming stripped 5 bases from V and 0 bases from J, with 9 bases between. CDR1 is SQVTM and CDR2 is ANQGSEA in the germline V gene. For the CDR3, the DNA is TGCAGCGTTCTGGCTAGTAGCACAGATACGCAGTATTTT. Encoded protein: CSVLASSTDTQYF.

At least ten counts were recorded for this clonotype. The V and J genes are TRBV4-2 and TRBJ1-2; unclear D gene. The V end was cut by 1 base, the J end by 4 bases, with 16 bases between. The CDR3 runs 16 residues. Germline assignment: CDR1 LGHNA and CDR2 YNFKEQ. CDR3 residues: CASSQGEGRAGYGYTF. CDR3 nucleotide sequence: TGTGCCAGCAGCCAAGGAGAAGGGAGGGCAGGCTATGGCTACACCTTC.

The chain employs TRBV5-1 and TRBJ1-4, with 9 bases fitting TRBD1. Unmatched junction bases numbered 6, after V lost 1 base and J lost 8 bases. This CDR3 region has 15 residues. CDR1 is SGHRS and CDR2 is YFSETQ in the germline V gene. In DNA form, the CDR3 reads TGCGCCAGCAGCTTGTCGGGACAGGGCTGGGAAAAACTGTTTTTT. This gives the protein CASSLSGQGWEKLFF.